These 13 T cell receptor beta chains were all obtained from the same sample, sequenced in a study of T cells after yellow fever vaccination (dated by TCRdb to between 2018 and 2021). Library prep was done by 5' RACE. This sample was sequenced with an Illumina HiSeq 2500. In-frame beta chains were kept once TCRdb had trimmed the public reads at Q25 with fastp and called clones with MiXCR. CDR3 protein duplicates are merged, each entry listing the most common genes and DNA. This sample lists 150,000 to 200,000 distinct CDR3 sequences; roughly 6.2% were detected once. The top ten clonotypes cover about 2.8% of the sample. The sample's treatment or condition, from its label and the paper: live attenuated yellow fever vaccine strain. Sequences were derived from CD4+ T cells sorted from PBMCs, sampled on the day of the first yellow fever vaccination. These receptors all come from a young man who received the YFV17D yellow fever vaccine.

This clonotype was counted only a few times. The V call is TRBV7-2, the J call TRBJ2-1; TRBD1 aligns across 9 bases. The CDR3 sequence is 14 residues long. The J segment lost 9 bases and the V segment lost 3 bases, leaving 6 bases of the junction unmatched. Germline V gives CDR1 SGHTA, CDR2 FQGNSA. The CDR3 sequence: CASSFQGQGGEQFF. DNA for the CDR3: TGTGCCAGCAGCTTCCAGGGACAGGGCGGTGAGCAGTTCTTC.

This clonotype was seen at least ten times. V usage is TRBV20-1 and J usage is TRBJ2-7; 7 nucleotides agree with TRBD1. Losses at the gene ends were 3 bases for V and 6 bases for J; bases not matched to a gene: 11. Germline lookup yields CDR1 DFQATT and CDR2 SNEGSKA (reference sequence). CDR3 length equals 14 residues. CDR3 coding DNA: TGCAGTGCTAGCGGGACAGCTCCTACAGCCGAGCAGTACTTC. Translating it yields CSASGTAPTAEQYF.

The chain carries TRBV11-3 and TRBJ1-6; maybe TRBD1 (6 bases). This CDR3 contains 13 residues. The V and J ends lost 4 bases and 7 bases respectively, with 8 bases between them. Germline V lookup: CDR1 SGHNT, CDR2 YENEEA. CDR3 coding DNA: TGTGCCAGCAGCTCAGGGACAAATTCACCCCTCCACTTT. Translating gives CASSSGTNSPLHF.

This clonotype occurred many times. The chain links TRBV4-3 to TRBJ2-3, with 8 bases identical to TRBD1. The junction had 3 bases not matched to a gene; V was cut back by 0 bases and J by 1 base. CDR1 and CDR2 (germline): LGHNA, YSLEER. The CDR3 loop spans 16 amino acids. This chain's CDR3 is CASSQDRGQGTDTQYF. The CDR3 bases are TGCGCCAGCAGCCAAGATCGGGGACAGGGCACAGATACGCAGTATTTT.

As DNA, the CDR3 is TGCGCCAGCAGCTTGGCAGGGACGCGTACCTACGAGCAGTACTTC. This gives the protein CASSLAGTRTYEQYF. The genes are TRBV5-1 and TRBJ2-7; the D gene could be TRBD1 or TRBD2 (5 bases each). This CDR3 comprises 15 residues. Trimming took 0 bases from V and 2 from J, leaving 12 bases between them. Germline CDR1 SGHRS, CDR2 YFSETQ. The full variable domain, with the rest looked up from reference TRBV5-1 and TRBJ2-7, is KAGVTQTPRYLIKTRGQQVTLSCSPISGHRSVSWYQQTPGQGLQFLFEYFSETQRNKGNFPGRFSGRQFSNSRSEMNVSTLELGDSALYLCASSLAGTRTYEQYFGPGTRLTVT.

This clonotype has a count of ten or more. The V and J genes are TRBV7-3 and TRBJ2-1; tentatively, D is TRBD2 (5 bases). Trimming pared 3 bases from V and 5 bases from J, leaving 11 bases between. CDR3 length: 14 residues. The V gene's germline CDR1 is SGHTA and CDR2 FQGTGA. DNA for the CDR3: TGTGCCAGCAGCTTGGTACGGGGAGACAATGAGCAGTTCTTC. Protein: CASSLVRGDNEQFF.

There are a few counts of this clonotype. This chain links TRBV19 with TRBJ2-1, with a possible D match to TRBD1 (6 bases). Trimming cost V 5 bases and J 8 bases, with 16 bases left between them. This CDR3 is 14 amino acids long. Germline loops: CDR1 LNHDA, CDR2 SQIVND (reference sequence). The CDR3 is CASSQQGRGDEQFF. The CDR3 nucleotides read TGTGCCAGTAGTCAACAGGGAAGAGGCGATGAGCAGTTCTTC.

This clonotype was observed many times. This chain joins TRBV18 and TRBJ1-1; TRBD1 aligns across 7 bases. Trimming removed 4 bases from V and 1 base from J; junction bases left unmatched: 0. CDR3 size: 13 residues. Germline V lookup: CDR1 KGHSH, CDR2 LQKENI. CDR3 sequence (DNA): TGTGCCAGCTCACAGGGGGCGAACACTGAAGCTTTCTTT. Its protein product is CASSQGANTEAFF.

Ten or more counts support this clonotype. The CDR3 DNA sequence: TGCAGTGCTAGATGGACTAGCGGGGGATACAATGAGCAGTTCTTC. Its translation is CSARWTSGGYNEQFF. The V call is TRBV20-1, the J call TRBJ2-1; 13 bases fit TRBD2. CDR1 DFQATT and CDR2 SNEGSKA come from the germline V gene (reference sequence). V gave up 2 bases and J gave up 4 bases; unmatched junction bases: 2. This CDR3 is 15 amino acids long.

Ten or more counts support this clonotype. DNA of the CDR3: TGTGCCAGCAGTTACGCTAGTGTGGTGGATGAGCAGTTCTTC. Residues: CASSYASVVDEQFF. The V and J genes are TRBV6-5 and TRBJ2-1; D call uncertain. This CDR3 comprises 14 residues. Germline values: CDR1 MNHEY, CDR2 SVGAGI. The V gene lost 2 bases and the J gene lost 8 bases, with 13 bases spanning the gap.

The rearrangement uses TRBV20-1 and TRBJ2-5, with TRBD2 matching over 7 bases. J gave up 5 bases and V 0 bases, and 9 bases lay outside the gene matches. Germline V lookup: CDR1 DFQATT, CDR2 SNEGSKA (reference sequence). CDR3 length equals 15 residues. The CDR3 bases are TGCAGTGCTAGAGATGGGGCTAGCGGACCTGAGACCCAGTACTTC. It encodes CSARDGASGPETQYF.

The V gene is TRBV25-1, the J gene TRBJ2-7; D is unresolved. Trimming cost V 2 bases and J 3 bases, with 5 bases left between them. The CDR3 is 12 amino acids. Germline V gives CDR1 MGHDK, CDR2 SYGVNS. The CDR3 DNA reads TGTGCCAGCAGTGAAACTAACTACGAGCAGTACTTC. Its translation is CASSETNYEQYF.

This clonotype was recorded at least ten times. The genes are TRBV4-1 and TRBJ1-5; D gene unclear. This CDR3 spans 15 amino acids. V lost 3 bases and J 0 bases, leaving 9 bases between the germline ends. Germline assignment: CDR1 MGHRA and CDR2 YSYEKL. This chain's CDR3 is CASSQQTNSNQPQHF. Written as DNA, the CDR3 is TGCGCCAGCAGCCAGCAGACGAATAGCAATCAGCCCCAGCATTTT.